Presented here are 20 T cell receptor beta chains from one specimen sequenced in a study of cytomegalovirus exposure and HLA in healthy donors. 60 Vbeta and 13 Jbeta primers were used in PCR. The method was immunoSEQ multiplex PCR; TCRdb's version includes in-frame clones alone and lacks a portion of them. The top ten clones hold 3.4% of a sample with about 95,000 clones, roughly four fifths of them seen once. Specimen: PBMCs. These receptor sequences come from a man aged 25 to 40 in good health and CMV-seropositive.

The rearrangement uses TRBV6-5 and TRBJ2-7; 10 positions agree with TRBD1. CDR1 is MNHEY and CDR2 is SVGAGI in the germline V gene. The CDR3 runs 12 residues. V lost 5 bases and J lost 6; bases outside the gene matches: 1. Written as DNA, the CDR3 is TGTGCCAGCAGTCGGACAGGGGGCGAGCAGTACTTC. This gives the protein CASSRTGGEQYF.

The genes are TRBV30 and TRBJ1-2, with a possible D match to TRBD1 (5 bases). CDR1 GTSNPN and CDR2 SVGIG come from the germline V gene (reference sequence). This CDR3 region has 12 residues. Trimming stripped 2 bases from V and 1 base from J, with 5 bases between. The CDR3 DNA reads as TGTGCCTGGAGTCAGGGTAACTATGGCTACACCTTC. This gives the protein CAWSQGNYGYTF. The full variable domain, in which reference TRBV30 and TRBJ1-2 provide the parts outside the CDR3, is SQTIHQWPATLVQPVGSPLSLECTVEGTSNPNLYWYRQAAGRGLQLLFYSVGIGQISSEVPQNLSASRPQDRQFILSSKKLLLSDSGFYLCAWSQGNYGYTFGSGTRLTVV.

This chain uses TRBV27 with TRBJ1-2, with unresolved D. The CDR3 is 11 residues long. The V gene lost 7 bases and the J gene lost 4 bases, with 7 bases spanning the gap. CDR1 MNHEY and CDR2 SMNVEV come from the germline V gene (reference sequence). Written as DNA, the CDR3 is TGTGCCAGCAACTGGAGCTATGGCTACACCTTC. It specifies CASNWSYGYTF.

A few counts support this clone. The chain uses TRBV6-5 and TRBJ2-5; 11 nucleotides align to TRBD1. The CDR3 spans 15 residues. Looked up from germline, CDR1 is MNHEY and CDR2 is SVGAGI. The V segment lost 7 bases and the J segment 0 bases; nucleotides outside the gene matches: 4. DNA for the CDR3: TGTGCCAGCACCCCGGGACAGGGGGACCAAGAGACCCAGTACTTC. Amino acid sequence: CASTPGQGDQETQYF.

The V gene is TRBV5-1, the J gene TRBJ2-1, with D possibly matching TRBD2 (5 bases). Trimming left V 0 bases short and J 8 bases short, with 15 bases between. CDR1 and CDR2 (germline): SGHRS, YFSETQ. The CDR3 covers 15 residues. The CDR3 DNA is TGCGCCAGCAGCTTGGAGCGGCGGACCCCGGATGAGCAGTTCTTC. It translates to CASSLERRTPDEQFF.

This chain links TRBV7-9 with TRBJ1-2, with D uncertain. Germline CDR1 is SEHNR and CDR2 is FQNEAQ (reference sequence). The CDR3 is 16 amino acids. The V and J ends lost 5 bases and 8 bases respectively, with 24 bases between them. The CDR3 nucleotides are TGTGCCAGCAGCGTAAAGCTCACGGGAACGGGGAGCGGCTACACCTTC. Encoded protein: CASSVKLTGTGSGYTF.

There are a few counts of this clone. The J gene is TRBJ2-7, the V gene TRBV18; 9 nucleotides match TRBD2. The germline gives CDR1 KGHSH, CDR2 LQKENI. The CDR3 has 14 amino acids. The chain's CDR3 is CANPPGLASYEQYF. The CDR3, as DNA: TGTGCTAACCCCCCAGGACTAGCGTCCTACGAGCAGTACTTC.

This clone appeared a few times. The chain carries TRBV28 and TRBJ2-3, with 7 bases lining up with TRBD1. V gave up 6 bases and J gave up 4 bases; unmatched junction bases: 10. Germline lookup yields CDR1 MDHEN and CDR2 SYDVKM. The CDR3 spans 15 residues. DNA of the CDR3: TGTGCCAGCAGCATCAGACGACAGGGCCCAGATACGCAGTATTTT. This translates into CASSIRRQGPDTQYF. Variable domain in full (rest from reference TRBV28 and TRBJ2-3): DVKVTQSSRYLVKRTGEKVFLECVQDMDHENMFWYRQDPGLGLRLIYFSYDVKMKEKGDIPEGYSVSREKKERFSLILESASTNQTSMYLCASSIRRQGPDTQYFGPGTRLTVL.

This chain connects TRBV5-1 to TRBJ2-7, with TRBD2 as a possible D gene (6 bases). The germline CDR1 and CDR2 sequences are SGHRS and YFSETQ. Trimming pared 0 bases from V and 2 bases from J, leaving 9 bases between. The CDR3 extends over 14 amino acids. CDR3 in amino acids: CASSLGLVPYEQYF. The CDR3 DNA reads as TGCGCCAGCAGCTTGGGACTAGTTCCCTACGAGCAGTACTTC.

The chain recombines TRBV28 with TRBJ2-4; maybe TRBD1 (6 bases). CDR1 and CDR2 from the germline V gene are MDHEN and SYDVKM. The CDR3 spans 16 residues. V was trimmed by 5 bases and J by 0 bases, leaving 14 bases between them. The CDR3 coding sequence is TGTGCCAGCAGTCCCCCTCTGGGGGCAGCCAAAAACATTCAGTACTTC. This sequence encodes CASSPPLGAAKNIQYF.

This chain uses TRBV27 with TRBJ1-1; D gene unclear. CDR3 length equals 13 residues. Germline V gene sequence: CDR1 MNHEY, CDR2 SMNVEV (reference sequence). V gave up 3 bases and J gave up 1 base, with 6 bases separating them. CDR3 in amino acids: CASSFGQNTEAFF. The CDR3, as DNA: TGTGCCAGCAGTTTTGGGCAGAACACTGAAGCTTTCTTT.

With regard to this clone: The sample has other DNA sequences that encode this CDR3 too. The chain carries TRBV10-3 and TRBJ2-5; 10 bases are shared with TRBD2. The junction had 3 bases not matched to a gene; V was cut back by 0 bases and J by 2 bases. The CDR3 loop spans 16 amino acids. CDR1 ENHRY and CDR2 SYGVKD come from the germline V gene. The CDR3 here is CAISESTSGPQETQYF. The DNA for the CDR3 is TGTGCCATCAGTGAGTCGACTAGCGGGCCGCAAGAGACCCAGTACTTC.

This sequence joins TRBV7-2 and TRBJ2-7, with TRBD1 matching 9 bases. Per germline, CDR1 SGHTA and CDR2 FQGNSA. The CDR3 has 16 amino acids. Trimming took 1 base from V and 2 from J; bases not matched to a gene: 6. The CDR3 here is CASSLVGDRAAYEQYF. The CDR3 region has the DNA TGTGCCAGCAGCTTAGTAGGGGACAGGGCCGCCTACGAGCAGTACTTC.

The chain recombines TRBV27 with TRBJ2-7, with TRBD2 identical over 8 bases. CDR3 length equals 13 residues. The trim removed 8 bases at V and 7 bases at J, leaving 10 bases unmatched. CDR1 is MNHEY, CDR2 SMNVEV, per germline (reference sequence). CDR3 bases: TGTGCCAGCCGGGGGGGAGGGCCGCAAGAGCAGTACTTC. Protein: CASRGGGPQEQYF.

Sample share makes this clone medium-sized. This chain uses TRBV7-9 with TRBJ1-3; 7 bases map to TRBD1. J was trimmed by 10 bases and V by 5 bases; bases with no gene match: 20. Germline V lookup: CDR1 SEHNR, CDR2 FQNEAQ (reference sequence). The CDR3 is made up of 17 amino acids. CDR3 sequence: CASSNDSPGQPERTIYF. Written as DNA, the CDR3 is TGTGCCAGCAGCAACGATTCCCCGGGACAGCCGGAAAGGACCATATATTTT.

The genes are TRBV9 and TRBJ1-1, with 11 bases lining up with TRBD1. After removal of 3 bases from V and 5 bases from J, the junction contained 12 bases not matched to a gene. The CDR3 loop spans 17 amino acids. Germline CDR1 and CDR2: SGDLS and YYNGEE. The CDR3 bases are TGTGCCAGCAGCGGAGGACAGGGGGCGACCCTTTGGACTGAAGCTTTCTTT. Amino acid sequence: CASSGGQGATLWTEAFF.

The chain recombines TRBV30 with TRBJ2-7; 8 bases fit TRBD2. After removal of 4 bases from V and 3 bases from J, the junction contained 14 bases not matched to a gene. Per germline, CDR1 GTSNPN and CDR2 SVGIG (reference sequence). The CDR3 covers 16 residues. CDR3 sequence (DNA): TGTGCCTGGACCACGACGGGAGGGCGGTTGGGCTACGAGCAGTACTTC. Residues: CAWTTTGGRLGYEQYF.

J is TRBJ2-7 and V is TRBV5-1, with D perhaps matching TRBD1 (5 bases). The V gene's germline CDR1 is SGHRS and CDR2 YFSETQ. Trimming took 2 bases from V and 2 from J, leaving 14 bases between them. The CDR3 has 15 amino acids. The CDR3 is CASSFGVGPTYEQYF. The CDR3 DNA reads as TGCGCCAGCAGCTTTGGGGTGGGGCCAACCTACGAGCAGTACTTC. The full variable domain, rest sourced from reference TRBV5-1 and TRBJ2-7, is KAGVTQTPRYLIKTRGQQVTLSCSPISGHRSVSWYQQTPGQGLQFLFEYFSETQRNKGNFPGRFSGRQFSNSRSEMNVSTLELGDSALYLCASSFGVGPTYEQYFGPGTRLTVT.

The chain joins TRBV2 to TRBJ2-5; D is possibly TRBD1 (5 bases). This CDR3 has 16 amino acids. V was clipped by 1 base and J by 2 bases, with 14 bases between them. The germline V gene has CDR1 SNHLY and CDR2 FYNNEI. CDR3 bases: TGTGCCAGCAGTGAAGATCGGCTGGGGCAGCAAGAGACCCAGTACTTC. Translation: CASSEDRLGQQETQYF.

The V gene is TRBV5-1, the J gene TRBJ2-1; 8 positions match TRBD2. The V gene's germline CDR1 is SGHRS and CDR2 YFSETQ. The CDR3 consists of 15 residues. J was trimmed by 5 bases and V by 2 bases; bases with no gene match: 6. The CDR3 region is CASSFLAGGNNEQFF. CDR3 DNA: TGCGCCAGCAGCTTCCTTGCGGGAGGCAACAATGAGCAGTTCTTC.